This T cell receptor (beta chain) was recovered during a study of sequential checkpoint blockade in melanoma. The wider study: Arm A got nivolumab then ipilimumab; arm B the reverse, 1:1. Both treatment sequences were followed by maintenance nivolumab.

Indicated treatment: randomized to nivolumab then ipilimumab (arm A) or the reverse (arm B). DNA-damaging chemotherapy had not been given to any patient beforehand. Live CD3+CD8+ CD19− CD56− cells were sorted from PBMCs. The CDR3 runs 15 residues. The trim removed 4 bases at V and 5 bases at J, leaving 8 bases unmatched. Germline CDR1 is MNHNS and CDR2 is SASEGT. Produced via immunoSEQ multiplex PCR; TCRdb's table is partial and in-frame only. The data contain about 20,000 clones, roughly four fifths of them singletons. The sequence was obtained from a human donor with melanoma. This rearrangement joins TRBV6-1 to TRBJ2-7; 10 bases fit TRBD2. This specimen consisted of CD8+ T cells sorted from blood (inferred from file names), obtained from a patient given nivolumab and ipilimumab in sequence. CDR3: CASSAPLAGFHEQYF. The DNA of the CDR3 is TGTGCCAGCAGTGCCCCACTAGCGGGGTTCCACGAGCAGTACTTC.